This T cell receptor beta chain comes out of a study of T cell responses to AZD1222 COVID-19 vaccine. Study information: Second-dose intervals of approximately 4 or approximately 12 weeks were pooled.

General observations from the study: The study found Spike-specific TCR breadth and depth rose after two AZD1222 doses. Vaccine-associated CD4 TCRs spanned spike, dominant at 160-218 and 743-854. A reported finding is that nearly half of spike-specific TCRs target unmutated variant regions.

The data were produced by immunoSEQ multiplex PCR, yet TCRdb's version contains in-frame clones alone and is incomplete. The sample lists around 180,000 clones, approximately 94% occurring once. As regards this clone: Its specificity is not known.

The V gene lost 4 bases and the J gene lost 2 bases, with 12 bases spanning the gap. Germline V CDR1 and CDR2: SGHRS, YFSETQ. The CDR3 runs to 14 residues. Sequenced material: peripheral blood, taken on day 0 of AZD1222 vaccination. The rearrangement uses TRBV5-1 and TRBJ1-1; D gene ambiguous. The clonotype originates from an adult in good health. The CDR3 coding sequence is TGCGCCAGCAGCCCTGACATCGTAAACACTGAAGCTTTCTTT. Its translation is CASSPDIVNTEAFF.